This T cell receptor (beta chain) came from a study of vaccination and CD4 T cells after COVID-19. Regarding treatment: approximately 11-day PBMC culture with coronavirus spike peptide pools or control peptides (ViraFEST assay). Cultured CD4+ T-cell DNA underwent Oncomine TCR Beta short-read sequencing. TCRdb reanalysed the PCR reads using MiXCR and keeps one entry per CDR3 protein. The sample records over 9,500 distinct CDR3 sequences, 69% being singletons. Note on this clonotype: Its target is not known.

From germline, CDR1 is SQVTM and CDR2 ANQGSEA. The trim removed 5 bases at V and 5 bases at J, leaving 14 bases unmatched. The CDR3 is 15 amino acids. This chain uses TRBV29-1 with TRBJ2-5; 7 bases fit TRBD1. Sequenced: CD4+ T cells from blood, cultured in vitro. The clonotype originates from a human donor who had recovered from COVID-19. CDR3: CSVHLDRAGAETQYF. CDR3 nucleotides: TGCAGCGTTCACTTAGACAGGGCGGGTGCGGAGACCCAGTACTTC. The entire variable domain, with the rest obtained from reference TRBV29-1 and TRBJ2-5, is as follows: SAVISQKPSRDICQRGTSLTIQCQVDSQVTMMFWYRQQPGQSLTLIATANQGSEATYESGFVIDKFPISRPNLTFSTLTVSNMSPEDSSIYLCSVHLDRAGAETQYFGPGTRLLVL.